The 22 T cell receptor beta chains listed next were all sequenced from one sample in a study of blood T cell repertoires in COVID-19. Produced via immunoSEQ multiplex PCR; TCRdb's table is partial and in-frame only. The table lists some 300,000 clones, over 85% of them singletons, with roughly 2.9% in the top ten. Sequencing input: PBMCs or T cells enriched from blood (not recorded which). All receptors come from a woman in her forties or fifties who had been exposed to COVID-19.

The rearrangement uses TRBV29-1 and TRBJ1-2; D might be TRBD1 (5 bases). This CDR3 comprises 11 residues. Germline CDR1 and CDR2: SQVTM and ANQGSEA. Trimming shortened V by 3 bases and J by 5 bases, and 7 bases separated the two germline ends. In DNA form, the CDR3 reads TGCAGCGTTGACAGGGTGTATGGCTACACCTTC. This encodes CSVDRVYGYTF.

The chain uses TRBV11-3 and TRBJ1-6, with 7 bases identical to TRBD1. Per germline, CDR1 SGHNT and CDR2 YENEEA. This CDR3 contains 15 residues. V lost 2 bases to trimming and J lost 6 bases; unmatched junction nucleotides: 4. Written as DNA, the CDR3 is TGTGCCAGCAGCTTATCCGGGACAGTTAATTCACCCCTCCACTTT. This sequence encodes CASSLSGTVNSPLHF.

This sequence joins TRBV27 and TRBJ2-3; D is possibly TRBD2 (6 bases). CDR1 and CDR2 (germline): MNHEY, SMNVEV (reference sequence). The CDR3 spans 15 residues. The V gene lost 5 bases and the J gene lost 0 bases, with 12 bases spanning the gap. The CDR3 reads CASSRELASTDTQYF. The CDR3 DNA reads TGTGCCAGCAGTCGGGAGCTAGCGAGCACAGATACGCAGTATTTT.

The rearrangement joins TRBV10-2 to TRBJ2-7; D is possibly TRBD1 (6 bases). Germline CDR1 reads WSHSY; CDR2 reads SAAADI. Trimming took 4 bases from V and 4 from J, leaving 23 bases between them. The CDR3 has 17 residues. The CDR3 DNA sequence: TGCGCCAGCAGTGCGGAGACAGGCCCAATTTCCCTATACGAGCAGTACTTC. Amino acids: CASSAETGPISLYEQYF.

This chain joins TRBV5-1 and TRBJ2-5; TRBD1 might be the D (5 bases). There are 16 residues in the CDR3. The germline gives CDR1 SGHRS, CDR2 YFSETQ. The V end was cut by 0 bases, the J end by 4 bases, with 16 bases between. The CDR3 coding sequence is TGCGCCAGCAGCTTGGAGCCGTCCGTAAGGGGAGAGACCCAGTACTTC. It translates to CASSLEPSVRGETQYF.

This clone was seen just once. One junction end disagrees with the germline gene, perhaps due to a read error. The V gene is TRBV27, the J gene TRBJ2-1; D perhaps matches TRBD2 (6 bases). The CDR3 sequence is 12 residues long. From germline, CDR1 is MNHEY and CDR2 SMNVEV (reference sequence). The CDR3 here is CAAGSSYNEQFF. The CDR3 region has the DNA TGCGCCGCCGGGAGCTCCTACAATGAGCAGTTCTTC.

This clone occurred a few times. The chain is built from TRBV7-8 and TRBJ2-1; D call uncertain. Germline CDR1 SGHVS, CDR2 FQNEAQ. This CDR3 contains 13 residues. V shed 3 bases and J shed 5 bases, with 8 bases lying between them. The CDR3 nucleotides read TGTGCCAGCAGCTTGCAACAGCACAATGAGCAGTTCTTC. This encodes CASSLQQHNEQFF.

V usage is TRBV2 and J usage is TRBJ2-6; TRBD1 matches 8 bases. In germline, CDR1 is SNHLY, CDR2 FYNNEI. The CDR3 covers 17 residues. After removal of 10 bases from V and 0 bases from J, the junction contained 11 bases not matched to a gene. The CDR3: CATASPGGLSGANVLTF. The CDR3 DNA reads TGTGCCACCGCAAGCCCAGGGGGCCTCTCTGGGGCCAACGTCCTGACTTTC. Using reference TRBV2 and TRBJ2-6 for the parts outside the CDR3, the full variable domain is EPEVTQTPSHQVTQMGQEVILRCVPISNHLYFYWYRQILGQKVEFLVSFYNNEISEKSEIFDDQFSVERPDGSNFTLKIRSTKLEDSAMYFCATASPGGLSGANVLTFGAGSRLTVL.

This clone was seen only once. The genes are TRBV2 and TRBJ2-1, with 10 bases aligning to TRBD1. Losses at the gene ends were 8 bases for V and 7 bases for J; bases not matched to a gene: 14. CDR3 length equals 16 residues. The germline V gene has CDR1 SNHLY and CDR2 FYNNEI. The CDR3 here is CASQYRRDRGYNEQFF. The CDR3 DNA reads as TGTGCCAGCCAGTACCGACGGGACAGGGGATATAATGAGCAGTTCTTC.

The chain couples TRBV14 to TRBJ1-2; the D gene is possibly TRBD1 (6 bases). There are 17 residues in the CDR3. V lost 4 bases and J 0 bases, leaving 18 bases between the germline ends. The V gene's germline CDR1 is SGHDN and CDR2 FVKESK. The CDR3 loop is CASSPDATGDANYGYTF. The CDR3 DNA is TGTGCCAGCAGCCCAGACGCGACAGGAGATGCTAACTATGGCTACACCTTC.

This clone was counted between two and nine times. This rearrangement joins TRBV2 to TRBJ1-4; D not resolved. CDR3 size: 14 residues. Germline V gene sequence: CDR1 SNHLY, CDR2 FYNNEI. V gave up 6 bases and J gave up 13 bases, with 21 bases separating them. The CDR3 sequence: CASSKSGSFHLLFF. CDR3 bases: TGTGCCAGCAGCAAGTCGGGGAGTTTTCATTTACTGTTTTTT.

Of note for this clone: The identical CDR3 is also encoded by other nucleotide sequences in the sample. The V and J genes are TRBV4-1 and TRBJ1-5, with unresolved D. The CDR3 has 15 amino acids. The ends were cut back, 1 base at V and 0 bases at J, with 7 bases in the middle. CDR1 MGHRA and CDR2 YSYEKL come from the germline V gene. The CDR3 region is CASSQVGASNQPQHF. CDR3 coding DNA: TGCGCCAGCAGCCAAGTAGGAGCTAGCAATCAGCCCCAGCATTTT.

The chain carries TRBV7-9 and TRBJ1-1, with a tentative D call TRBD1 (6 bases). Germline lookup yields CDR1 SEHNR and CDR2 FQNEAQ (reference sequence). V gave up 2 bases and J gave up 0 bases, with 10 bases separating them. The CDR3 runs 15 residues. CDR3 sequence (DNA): TGTGCCAGCAGCTTAATCGGACAGTTGAACACTGAAGCTTTCTTT. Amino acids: CASSLIGQLNTEAFF. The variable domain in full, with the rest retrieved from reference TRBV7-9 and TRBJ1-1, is DTGVSQNPRHKITKRGQNVTFRCDPISEHNRLYWYRQTLGQGPEFLTYFQNEAQLEKSRLLSDRFSAERPKGSFSTLEIQRTEQGDSAMYLCASSLIGQLNTEAFFGQGTRLTVV.

In nucleotides, the CDR3 is TGTGCCAGCAGCTTAGAGGGACAGGAGTGGAATGAGCAGTTCTTC. This sequence encodes CASSLEGQEWNEQFF. This chain joins TRBV7-2 and TRBJ2-1; 8 bases agree with TRBD1. Germline lookup yields CDR1 SGHTA and CDR2 FQGNSA. V was clipped by 1 base and J by 7 bases; unmatched bases: 6. This CDR3 comprises 15 residues.

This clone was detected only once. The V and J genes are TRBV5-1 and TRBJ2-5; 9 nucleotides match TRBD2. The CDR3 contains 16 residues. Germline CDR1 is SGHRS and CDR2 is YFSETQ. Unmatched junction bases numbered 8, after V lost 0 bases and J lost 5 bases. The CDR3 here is CASSLVKRGDMETQYF. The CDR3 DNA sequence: TGCGCCAGCAGCTTGGTTAAGCGGGGGGATATGGAGACCCAGTACTTC.

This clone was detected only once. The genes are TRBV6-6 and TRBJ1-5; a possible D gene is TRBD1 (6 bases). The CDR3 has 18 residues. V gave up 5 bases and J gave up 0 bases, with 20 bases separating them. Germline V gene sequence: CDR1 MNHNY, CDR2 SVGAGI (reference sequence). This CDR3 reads CASSPTGSVLNSNQPQHF. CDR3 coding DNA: TGTGCCAGCAGTCCGACAGGTTCTGTACTGAATAGCAATCAGCCCCAGCATTTT.

For the CDR3, the DNA is TGCGCCAGCAGCCAAGAAGGGGGCAAGGGCACTGAAGCTTTCTTT. It specifies CASSQEGGKGTEAFF. The rearrangement uses TRBV4-1 and TRBJ1-1; 7 nucleotides agree with TRBD1. The CDR3 runs 15 residues. Trimming at V came to 0 bases and at J to 4 bases, leaving 5 bases not matched to a gene. Germline CDR1 and CDR2: MGHRA and YSYEKL.

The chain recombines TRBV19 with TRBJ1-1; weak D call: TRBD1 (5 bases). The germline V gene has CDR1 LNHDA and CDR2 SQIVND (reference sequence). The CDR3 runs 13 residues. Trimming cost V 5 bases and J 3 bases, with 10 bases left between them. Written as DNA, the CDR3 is TGTGCCAGTAGTCTGGGGGACTACACTGAAGCTTTCTTT. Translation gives CASSLGDYTEAFF.

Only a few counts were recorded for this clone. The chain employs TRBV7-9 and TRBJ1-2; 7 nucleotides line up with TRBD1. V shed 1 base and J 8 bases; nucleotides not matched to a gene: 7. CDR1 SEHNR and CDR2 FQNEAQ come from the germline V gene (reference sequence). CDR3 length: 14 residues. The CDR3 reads CASSLDRGPGGYTF. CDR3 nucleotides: TGTGCCAGCAGCTTAGACAGGGGCCCGGGGGGCTACACCTTC.

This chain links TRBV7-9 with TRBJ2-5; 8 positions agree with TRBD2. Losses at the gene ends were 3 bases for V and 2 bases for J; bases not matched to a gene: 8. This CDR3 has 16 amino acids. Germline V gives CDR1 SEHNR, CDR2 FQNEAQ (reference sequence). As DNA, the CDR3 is TGTGCCAGCAGCTTGAGGCTCTCTAGCGGGCAAGAGACCCAGTACTTC. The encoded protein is CASSLRLSSGQETQYF.

The CDR3 is CASSLGQGHGYTF. Here the CDR3 DNA reads TGCGCCAGCAGCTTGGGGCAGGGACACGGCTACACCTTC. This sequence joins TRBV5-1 and TRBJ1-2, with a possible D match to TRBD1 (6 bases). CDR3 length: 13 residues. Germline CDR1 reads SGHRS; CDR2 reads YFSETQ. Trimming left V 0 bases short and J 8 bases short, with 11 bases between.

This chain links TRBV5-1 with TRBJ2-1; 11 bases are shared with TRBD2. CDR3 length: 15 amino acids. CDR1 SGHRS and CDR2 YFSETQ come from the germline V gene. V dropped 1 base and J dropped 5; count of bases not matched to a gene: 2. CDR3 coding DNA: TGCGCCAGCAGCTTGCTAGCGGGGGGAAACAATGAGCAGTTCTTC. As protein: CASSLLAGGNNEQFF.